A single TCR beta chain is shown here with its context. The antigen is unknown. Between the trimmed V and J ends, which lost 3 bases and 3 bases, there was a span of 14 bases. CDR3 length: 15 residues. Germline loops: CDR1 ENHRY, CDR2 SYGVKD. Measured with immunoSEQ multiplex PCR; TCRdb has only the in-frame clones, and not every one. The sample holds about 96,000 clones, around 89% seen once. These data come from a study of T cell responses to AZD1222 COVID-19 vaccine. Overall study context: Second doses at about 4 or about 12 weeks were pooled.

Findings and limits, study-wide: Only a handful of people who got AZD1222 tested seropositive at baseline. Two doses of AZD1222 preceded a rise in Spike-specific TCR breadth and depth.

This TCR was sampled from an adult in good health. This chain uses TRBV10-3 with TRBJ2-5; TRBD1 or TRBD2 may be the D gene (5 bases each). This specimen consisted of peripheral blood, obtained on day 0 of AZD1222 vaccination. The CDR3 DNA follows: TGTGCCATCAGTGATCCCGGGACGCTTAAAGAGACCCAGTACTTC. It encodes CAISDPGTLKETQYF.